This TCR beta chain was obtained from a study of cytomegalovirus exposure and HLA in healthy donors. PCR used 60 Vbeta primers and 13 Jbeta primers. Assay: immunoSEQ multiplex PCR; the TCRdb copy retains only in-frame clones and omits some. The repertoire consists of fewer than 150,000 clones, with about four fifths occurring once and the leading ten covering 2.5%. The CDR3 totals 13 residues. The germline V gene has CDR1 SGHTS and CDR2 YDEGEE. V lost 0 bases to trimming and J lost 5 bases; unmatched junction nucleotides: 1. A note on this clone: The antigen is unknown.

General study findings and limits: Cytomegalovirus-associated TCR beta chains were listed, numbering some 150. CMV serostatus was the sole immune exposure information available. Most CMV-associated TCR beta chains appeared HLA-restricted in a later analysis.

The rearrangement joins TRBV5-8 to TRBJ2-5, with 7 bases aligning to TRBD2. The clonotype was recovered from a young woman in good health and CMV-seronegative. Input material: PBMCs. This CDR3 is CASSLAGRETQYF. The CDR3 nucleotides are TGTGCCAGCAGCTTGGCCGGGAGGGAGACCCAGTACTTC.